Each of the 32 T cell receptor beta chains below was sequenced from the same sample in a study of blood T cell repertoires in COVID-19. The repertoire was sequenced with immunoSEQ multiplex PCR; TCRdb's copy has only in-frame clones and lacks some. Of roughly 98,000 clones listed, approximately 86% are singletons. The source material was peripheral blood. These receptors were obtained from a man between 65 and 85 years old with active or convalescent COVID-19.

CDR3 residues: CASKSGSSGANVLTF. The CDR3 DNA reads as TGTGCCAGCAAGTCAGGGTCCTCTGGGGCCAACGTCCTGACTTTC. The chain uses TRBV27 and TRBJ2-6; D possibly corresponds to TRBD1 (5 bases). With 7 bases removed from V and 0 bases from J, the gap between germline ends came to 10 bases. This CDR3 spans 15 amino acids. The germline CDR1 and CDR2 sequences are MNHEY and SMNVEV (reference sequence). The full variable domain, in which reference TRBV27 and TRBJ2-6 provide the parts outside the CDR3, is EAQVTQNPRYLITVTGKKLTVTCSQNMNHEYMSWYRQDPGLGLRQIYYSMNVEVTDKGDVPEGYKVSRKEKRNFPLILESPSPNQTSLYFCASKSGSSGANVLTFGAGSRLTVL.

This sequence joins TRBV7-9 and TRBJ2-1; D is unclear. The germline gives CDR1 SEHNR, CDR2 FQNEAQ (reference sequence). The length of the CDR3 is 13 residues. Trimming left V 6 bases short and J 0 bases short, with 6 bases between. CDR3 in DNA: TGTGCCAGCAGTTTGAGCTCCTACAATGAGCAGTTCTTC. It yields the protein CASSLSSYNEQFF.

This chain connects TRBV3-1 (or the pseudogene TRBV3-2) to TRBJ2-1, with 11 bases lining up with TRBD2. V was clipped by 6 bases and J by 4 bases; unmatched bases: 17. CDR1 and CDR2 (germline): LGHDT, YNNKEL (reference sequence). There are 19 residues in the CDR3. The DNA for the CDR3 is TGTGCCAGCAGTCCTAACCGACTAGCGGGGCGCCAACTGTACAATGAGCAGTTCTTC. Translating gives CASSPNRLAGRQLYNEQFF.

The chain recombines TRBV30 with TRBJ1-6; D ambiguous. Per the germline V gene, CDR1 is GTSNPN and CDR2 is SVGIG (reference sequence). The V gene lost 0 bases and the J gene lost 9 bases, with 15 bases spanning the gap. The CDR3 runs 15 residues. CDR3 sequence reads: CAWSVPGEAGSPLHF. CDR3 bases: TGTGCCTGGAGTGTGCCGGGAGAAGCAGGTTCACCCCTCCACTTT.

This chain joins TRBV6-5 and TRBJ2-7, with 7 nucleotides matching TRBD1. Germline V gene lookup returns CDR1 MNHEY and CDR2 SVGAGI. The ends lost 0 bases at V and 3 bases at J; junction bases unmatched: 5. The CDR3 spans 15 residues. The CDR3 bases are TGTGCCAGCAGTTACTCGAAGGCAGGGGGCTACGAGCAGTACTTC. Its translation is CASSYSKAGGYEQYF.

The chain links TRBV5-4 to TRBJ1-1; a weak D match, TRBD1 (6 bases). V lost 4 bases and J 3 bases, leaving 16 bases between the germline ends. The CDR3 totals 15 residues. Germline loops: CDR1 SGHNT, CDR2 YYREEE (reference sequence). The CDR3 nucleotides are TGTGCCAGCAGCCAAATCGGACAGACCTACACTGAAGCTTTCTTT. Its protein product is CASSQIGQTYTEAFF. The full variable domain, rest sourced from reference TRBV5-4 and TRBJ1-1, is ETGVTQSPTHLIKTRGQQVTLRCSSQSGHNTVSWYQQALGQGPQFIFQYYREEENGRGNFPPRFSGLQFPNYSSELNVNALELDDSALYLCASSQIGQTYTEAFFGQGTRLTVV.

V gene TRBV11-2 combines with J gene TRBJ2-7, with 7 positions matching TRBD1. The length of the CDR3 is 15 residues. After removal of 3 bases from V and 6 bases from J, the junction contained 11 bases not matched to a gene. In germline, CDR1 is SGHAT, CDR2 FQNNGV. CDR3 sequence: CASSFLGGKGSEQYF. The CDR3 DNA reads TGTGCCAGCAGCTTTTTAGGGGGCAAAGGGTCCGAGCAGTACTTC. Full variable domain (missing parts from reference TRBV11-2 and TRBJ2-7): EAGVAQSPRYKIIEKRQSVAFWCNPISGHATLYWYQQILGQGPKLLIQFQNNGVVDDSQLPKDRFSAERLKGVDSTLKIQPAKLEDSAVYLCASSFLGGKGSEQYFGPGTRLTVT.

The chain couples TRBV9 to TRBJ2-1, with a tentative D call TRBD1 (6 bases). Per the germline V gene, CDR1 is SGDLS and CDR2 is YYNGEE. The CDR3 has 16 amino acids. Trimming cost V 4 bases and J 3 bases, with 17 bases left between them. The CDR3 bases are TGTGCCAGCAGCTACGGTGGTGGGACAAACTACAATGAGCAGTTCTTC. Translating it yields CASSYGGGTNYNEQFF.

About this clone: The junction and the germline gene differ at one end; a read error may be behind it. The chain couples TRBV7-7 to TRBJ2-5, with a weak D call TRBD1 (5 bases). The V gene's germline CDR1 is SSHAT and CDR2 FNYEAQ (reference sequence). The CDR3 length is 15 residues. The CDR3 sequence: CASSLGREPQETQYF. CDR3 DNA: TGTGCTAGCAGCTTAGGCAGGGAACCCCAAGAGACCCAGTACTTC.

This clone occurred a few times. The rearrangement links TRBV18 to TRBJ1-5; 9 positions agree with TRBD1. The V and J ends lost 4 bases and 7 bases, in that order; junction bases with no gene match: 2. The CDR3 runs 13 residues. The germline V gene encodes CDR1 KGHSH and CDR2 LQKENI. CDR3 nucleotide sequence: TGTGCCAGCTCACTTGACAGGGGGCAGCCCCAGCATTTT. It yields the protein CASSLDRGQPQHF. The full variable domain, completed using reference TRBV18 and TRBJ1-5, is NAGVMQNPRHLVRRRGQEARLRCSPMKGHSHVYWYRQLPEEGLKFMVYLQKENIIDESGMPKERFSAEFPKEGPSILRIQQVVRGDSAAYFCASSLDRGQPQHFGDGTRLSIL.

This chain joins TRBV3-1 (or the pseudogene TRBV3-2) and TRBJ2-1, with unresolved D. This CDR3 region has 16 residues. The V gene's germline CDR1 is LGHDT and CDR2 YNNKEL (reference sequence). Trimming removed 4 bases from V and 4 bases from J, with 17 bases in between. For the CDR3, the DNA is TGTGCCAGCAGCCCACTCCTTGGGCAGCCTTACAATGAGCAGTTCTTC. Amino acids: CASSPLLGQPYNEQFF.

The chain uses TRBV4-2 and TRBJ2-3, with D tentatively TRBD2 (6 bases). The CDR3 loop spans 16 amino acids. Germline V gene data show CDR1 as LGHNA and CDR2 as YNFKEQ. V lost 5 bases to trimming and J lost 2 bases, with 17 bases between them. The CDR3 spells CASSAGILGPTDTQYF. CDR3 bases: TGTGCCAGCAGCGCGGGGATACTGGGTCCCACAGATACGCAGTATTTT.

This clone was seen just once. The chain couples TRBV7-9 to TRBJ2-7, with D maybe TRBD2 (5 bases). V was shortened by 4 bases and J by 7 bases, with 17 bases between the two germline ends. The CDR3 is 14 amino acids. CDR1 SEHNR and CDR2 FQNEAQ come from the germline V gene (reference sequence). The CDR3 coding sequence is TGTGCCAGCAGCTCGGACCCCGGAGGTTGGGAGCAGTACTTC. Translated: CASSSDPGGWEQYF.

This clone turned up a few times. The rearrangement uses TRBV3-1 (or the pseudogene TRBV3-2) and TRBJ1-5, with 8 bases aligning to TRBD1. The CDR3 is 15 amino acids. Trimming at V came to 5 bases and at J to 3 bases, leaving 6 bases not matched to a gene. The germline V gene has CDR1 LGHDT and CDR2 YNNKEL (reference sequence). The DNA of the CDR3 is TGTGCCAGCAGCACCGGGACAGGAGTCAATCAGCCCCAGCATTTT. It encodes CASSTGTGVNQPQHF.

The chain joins TRBV7-9 to TRBJ2-7; no clear D gene. CDR1 is SEHNR, CDR2 FQNEAQ, per germline (reference sequence). V lost 1 base to trimming and J lost 3 bases, with 7 bases between them. The CDR3 covers 13 residues. In DNA, the CDR3 is TGTGCCAGCAGCTTAGACAGCCGCTACGAGCAGTACTTC. As protein: CASSLDSRYEQYF.

The chain combines TRBV5-8 with TRBJ2-4; TRBD1 is a possible D gene (5 bases). The CDR3 has 15 residues. Per the germline V gene, CDR1 is SGHTS and CDR2 is YDEGEE. The V gene lost 4 bases and the J gene lost 3 bases, with 14 bases spanning the gap. The CDR3 loop is CASSPLGAGKNIQYF. The CDR3 bases are TGTGCCAGCAGCCCGCTTGGGGCAGGCAAAAACATTCAGTACTTC.

The chain has TRBV3-1 (or the pseudogene TRBV3-2) and TRBJ2-7; no clear D gene. V gave up 4 bases and J gave up 2 bases, with 9 bases separating them. The CDR3 length is 13 residues. Germline V gene sequence: CDR1 LGHDT, CDR2 YNNKEL (reference sequence). In DNA, the CDR3 is TGTGCCAGCAGCCTCACATCCCCCTACGAGCAGTACTTC. Its translation is CASSLTSPYEQYF.

V and J are TRBV6-2 or TRBV6-3 and TRBJ1-4; 10 bases are shared with TRBD1. The J segment lost 6 bases and the V segment lost 4 bases, leaving 5 bases of the junction unmatched. Germline-derived CDR1 and CDR2 are MNHEY and SVGEGT. The CDR3 is 15 amino acids. The CDR3 loop is CASSSPDRGYEKLFF. The CDR3 bases are TGTGCCAGCAGTTCACCGGACAGGGGGTATGAAAAACTGTTTTTT.

This chain connects TRBV5-4 to TRBJ1-2; TRBD1 might be the D (5 bases). The CDR3 has 15 residues. The germline gives CDR1 SGHNT, CDR2 YYREEE (reference sequence). Trimming pared 0 bases from V and 4 bases from J, leaving 13 bases between. The CDR3 DNA reads TGTGCCAGCAGCTTGGGGGGCGGCCCTAGCTATGGCTACACCTTC. Protein sequence: CASSLGGGPSYGYTF.

The chain couples TRBV4-2 to TRBJ2-1; TRBD2 is a possible D gene (6 bases). The CDR3 covers 14 residues. Germline V gene sequence: CDR1 LGHNA, CDR2 YNFKEQ. Trimming cost V 3 bases and J 10 bases, with 16 bases left between them. The CDR3 here is CASSQGGGIREQFF. Here the CDR3 DNA reads TGTGCCAGCAGCCAGGGGGGTGGAATACGCGAGCAGTTCTTC.

The chain carries TRBV12-3 or TRBV12-4 and TRBJ2-1; perhaps TRBD1 as D (6 bases). The CDR3 sequence is 13 residues long. Trimming pared 5 bases from V and 7 bases from J, leaving 12 bases between. The CDR3 loop is CASSPQGRNEQFF. The CDR3 DNA sequence: TGTGCCAGCAGTCCTCAGGGGCGGAATGAGCAGTTCTTC.

This clone has only a few counts. The chain joins TRBV19 to TRBJ2-1; D gene uncertain. The CDR3 contains 15 residues. V lost 5 bases to trimming and J lost 8 bases, with 19 bases between them. The germline V gene encodes CDR1 LNHDA and CDR2 SQIVND (reference sequence). The CDR3 protein is CASSPETGPWDEQFF. CDR3 nucleotide sequence: TGTGCCAGTAGTCCCGAGACTGGTCCGTGGGATGAGCAGTTCTTC.

As DNA, the CDR3 is TGCGCCAGCAGCCAAACCCAGGTGAACACTGAAGCTTTCTTT. It translates to CASSQTQVNTEAFF. The J gene is TRBJ1-1, the V gene TRBV4-1; D unclear. The CDR3 is 14 amino acids. CDR1 and CDR2 from the germline V gene are MGHRA and YSYEKL. V lost 2 bases, J lost 0 bases, and 7 bases lay in between.

The gene calls are TRBV2 and TRBJ1-1; 7 bases match TRBD1. V trimming: 7 bases; J trimming: 0 bases; junction bases outside the gene matches: 5. Germline V gene sequence: CDR1 SNHLY, CDR2 FYNNEI. The CDR3 covers 14 residues. This CDR3 is CASTTGTVNTEAFF. The CDR3 nucleotides are TGTGCCAGCACCACCGGGACAGTGAACACTGAAGCTTTCTTT.

The chain joins TRBV9 to TRBJ2-2; no definite D call. The CDR3 spans 13 residues. V was clipped by 0 bases and J by 5 bases, with 5 bases between them. Germline V CDR1 and CDR2: SGDLS, YYNGEE. The CDR3 here is CASSVAPTGELFF. CDR3 coding DNA: TGTGCCAGCAGCGTAGCCCCTACCGGGGAGCTGTTTTTT.

In its sample, this clone was seen a few times. V gene TRBV4-2 combines with J gene TRBJ2-5; the match to TRBD2 covers 10 bases. The V segment lost 0 bases and the J segment 5 bases; nucleotides outside the gene matches: 6. The CDR3 is made up of 16 amino acids. In germline, CDR1 is LGHNA, CDR2 YNFKEQ. This CDR3 reads CASSQDSLAGAETQYF. In nucleotides, the CDR3 is TGTGCCAGCAGCCAAGATAGTCTAGCGGGGGCGGAGACCCAGTACTTC.

This clone was seen a handful of times. The chain carries TRBV7-2 and TRBJ2-5; the D gene is possibly TRBD1 (6 bases). The germline V gene encodes CDR1 SGHTA and CDR2 FQGNSA. This CDR3 region has 14 residues. V shed 4 bases and J shed 4 bases, with 13 bases lying between them. CDR3 region: CASSSGRGRETQYF. The DNA for the CDR3 is TGTGCCAGCAGCTCTGGTAGGGGGAGAGAGACCCAGTACTTC.

On this clone: Other nucleotide sequences from this sample produce the same CDR3. This sequence joins TRBV18 and TRBJ2-3; perhaps TRBD2 as D (6 bases). The V end lost 2 bases, the J end lost 3 bases, and 9 bases lay between the germline ends. The CDR3 runs 14 residues. Germline CDR1 KGHSH, CDR2 LQKENI. CDR3 protein: CASSPTSRTDTQYF. CDR3 sequence (DNA): TGTGCCAGCTCACCAACTAGCAGGACAGATACGCAGTATTTT. Full variable domain (outside the CDR3, taken from reference TRBV18 and TRBJ2-3): NAGVMQNPRHLVRRRGQEARLRCSPMKGHSHVYWYRQLPEEGLKFMVYLQKENIIDESGMPKERFSAEFPKEGPSILRIQQVVRGDSAAYFCASSPTSRTDTQYFGPGTRLTVL.

This rearrangement joins TRBV4-1 to TRBJ2-2; TRBD2 matches at 14 bases. The CDR3 is 21 residues long. Germline CDR1 is MGHRA and CDR2 is YSYEKL. Trimming removed 2 bases from V and 1 base from J; junction bases left unmatched: 12. The CDR3 spells CASSQRPPVGLAGENTGELFF. The CDR3 DNA reads as TGCGCCAGCAGCCAACGACCGCCCGTGGGACTAGCGGGGGAGAACACCGGGGAGCTGTTTTTT.

J is TRBJ2-5 and V is TRBV4-1; D perhaps matches TRBD1 (6 bases). Germline V CDR1 and CDR2: MGHRA, YSYEKL. Trimming left V 3 bases short and J 6 bases short, with 11 bases between. The CDR3 runs to 13 residues. CDR3 DNA sequence: TGCGCCAGCAGCCATGGACAGAAAAAGACCCAGTACTTC. This codes for CASSHGQKKTQYF.

The J gene is TRBJ2-3, the V gene TRBV5-4; 8 bases match TRBD2. The CDR3 runs to 15 residues. V dropped 9 bases and J dropped 3; count of bases not matched to a gene: 12. CDR1 SGHNT and CDR2 YYREEE come from the germline V gene (reference sequence). The CDR3 nucleotides are TGTGCCACCACGTCGGGGGGGGGAGGTACAGATACGCAGTATTTT. This sequence encodes CATTSGGGGTDTQYF.

The chain carries TRBV6-5 and TRBJ2-7; 8 nucleotides match TRBD2. CDR1 and CDR2 (germline): MNHEY, SVGAGI. This CDR3 spans 15 amino acids. Losses at the gene ends were 6 bases for V and 5 bases for J; bases not matched to a gene: 12. The CDR3 region has the DNA TGTGCCAGCAGCATAGGGACTAGGGGTTTCCACGAGCAGTACTTC. The encoded protein is CASSIGTRGFHEQYF.